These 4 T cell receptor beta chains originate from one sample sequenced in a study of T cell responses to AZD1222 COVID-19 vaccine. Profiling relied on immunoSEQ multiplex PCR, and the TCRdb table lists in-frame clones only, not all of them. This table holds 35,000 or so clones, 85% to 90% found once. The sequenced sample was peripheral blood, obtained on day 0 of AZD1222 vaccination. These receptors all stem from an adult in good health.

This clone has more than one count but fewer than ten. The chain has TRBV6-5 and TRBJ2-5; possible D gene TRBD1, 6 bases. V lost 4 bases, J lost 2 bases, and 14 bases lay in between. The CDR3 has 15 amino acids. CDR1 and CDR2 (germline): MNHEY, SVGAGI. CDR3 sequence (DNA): TGTGCCAGCAGTTCCTTCGGACAGATACAAGAGACCCAGTACTTC. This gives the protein CASSSFGQIQETQYF.

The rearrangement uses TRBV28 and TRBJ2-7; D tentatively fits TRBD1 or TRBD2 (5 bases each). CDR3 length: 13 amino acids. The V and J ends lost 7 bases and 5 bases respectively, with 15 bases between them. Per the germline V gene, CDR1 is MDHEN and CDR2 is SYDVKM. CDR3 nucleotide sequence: TGTGCCAGCACCGGGACGTGGGCCCACGAGCAGTACTTC. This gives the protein CASTGTWAHEQYF.

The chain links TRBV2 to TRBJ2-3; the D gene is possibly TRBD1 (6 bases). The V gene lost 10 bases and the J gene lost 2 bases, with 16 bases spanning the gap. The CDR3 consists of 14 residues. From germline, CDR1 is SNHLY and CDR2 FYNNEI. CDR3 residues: CANRDFPLTDTQYF. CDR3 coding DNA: TGTGCCAACAGGGATTTTCCCCTCACAGATACGCAGTATTTT.

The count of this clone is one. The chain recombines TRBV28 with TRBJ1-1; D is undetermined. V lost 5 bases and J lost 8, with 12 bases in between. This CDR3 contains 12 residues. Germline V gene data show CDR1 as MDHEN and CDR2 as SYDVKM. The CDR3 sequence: CASSPQTVEAFF. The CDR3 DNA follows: TGTGCCAGCAGTCCACAGACGGTAGAAGCTTTCTTT.